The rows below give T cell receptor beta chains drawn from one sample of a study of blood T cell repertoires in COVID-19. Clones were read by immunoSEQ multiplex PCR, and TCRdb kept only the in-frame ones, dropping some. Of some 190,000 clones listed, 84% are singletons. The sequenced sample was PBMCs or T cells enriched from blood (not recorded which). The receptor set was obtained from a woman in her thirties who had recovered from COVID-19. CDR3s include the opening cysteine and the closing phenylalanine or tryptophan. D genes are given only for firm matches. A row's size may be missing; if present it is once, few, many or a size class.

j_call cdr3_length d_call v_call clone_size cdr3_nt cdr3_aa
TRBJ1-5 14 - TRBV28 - TGTGCCAGCGCCCAAGGAGGGAGCAATCAGCCCCAGCATTTT CASAQGGSNQPQHF
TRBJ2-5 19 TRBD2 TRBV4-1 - TGCGCCAGCAGCCAAGATCGGGGACTAGCGGGAGGGGACCAAGAGACCCAGTACTTC CASSQDRGLAGGDQETQYF
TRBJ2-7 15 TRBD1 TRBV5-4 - TGTGCCAGCAGCTTGCCCGGGACAGCCACCTACGAGCAGTACTTC CASSLPGTATYEQYF
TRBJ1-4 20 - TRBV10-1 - TGCGCCAGCAGTGAGTCGATTCAGAGTTCGGTCGCCAGGGTTGATGAAAAACTGTTTTTT CASSESIQSSVARVDEKLFF
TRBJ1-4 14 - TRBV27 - TGTGCCAGCAGTTTAGTAGGCGGGATTGAAAAACTGTTTTTT CASSLVGGIEKLFF
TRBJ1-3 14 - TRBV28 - TGTGCCAGCAGTGTCGACTGGGCTGGAAACACCATATATTTT CASSVDWAGNTIYF
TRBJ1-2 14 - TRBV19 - TGTGCCAGTAGAAATGATCGGGGGGACTATGGCTACACCTTC CASRNDRGDYGYTF
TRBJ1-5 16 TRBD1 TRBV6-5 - TGTGCCAGCAGTTCCATCTGGGACAGAACGAATCAGCCCCAGCATTTT CASSSIWDRTNQPQHF
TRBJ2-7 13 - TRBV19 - TGTGCCAGTAGTATGAGTGAGGACTACGAGCAGTACTTC CASSMSEDYEQYF
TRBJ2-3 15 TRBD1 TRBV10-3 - TGTGCCATCAGGGACAGGGTAGGGAGCACAGATACGCAGTATTTT CAIRDRVGSTDTQYF
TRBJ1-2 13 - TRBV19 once TGTGCCAGTAGTTCCCGCGAGAGCTATGGCTACACCTTC CASSSRESYGYTF
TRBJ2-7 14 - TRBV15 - TGTGCCACCAGCAGAGAGGTGGAGTCCTACGAGCAGTACTTC CATSREVESYEQYF
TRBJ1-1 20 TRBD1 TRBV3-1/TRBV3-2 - TGTGCCAGCAGCTCGTTGGGCTCGGGACAGGGTAGGTCCCTCAACACTGAAGCTTTCTTT CASSSLGSGQGRSLNTEAFF
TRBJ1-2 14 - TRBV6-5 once TGTGCCAGCCTTCTTGACAGGACCAGCTATGGCTACACCTTC CASLLDRTSYGYTF
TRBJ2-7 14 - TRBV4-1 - TGCGCCAGCAGCCAGAGCCCCTCTCCCTACGAGCAGTACTTC CASSQSPSPYEQYF